This T cell receptor (beta chain) was sequenced in a study of regulatory T cells in long-lasting Graves disease (dated by TCRdb to the early 2020s). For the wider study: In the newly diagnosed Graves' disease group, patients had been taking antithyroid drugs for less than 3 months. Peripheral blood TCR sequencing and RNA sequencing compared persistent Graves' disease patients with newly diagnosed Graves' disease patients. The study took place in China and was registered as a clinical trial. TCR sequencing covered 13 persistent and approximately 20 newly diagnosed Graves' disease patients, some 33 samples in total. The paper's findings and limits, for the study overall: Sequencing and analysis were limited to the TCR beta chain. A larger number of public clonotypes was shared among persistent patients (around 2,500) than among newly diagnosed patients (around 870). The authors acknowledged the small sample size as a limitation that may reduce accuracy. Compared with newly diagnosed patients, persistent Graves' disease patients had lower TCR Shannon entropy and fewer highly expanded clones, which suggests clonal expansion. Because the primary lesion, thyroid tissue, could not be accessed, the study looked at peripheral blood alone.

In this sample, this clonotype turned up many times. The antigen it recognizes is unknown. Base qualities are not provided; no much larger clone lies one nucleotide away. Receptors were amplified or captured by multiplex PCR. This sample was sequenced with an Illumina HiSeq 4000. To build TCR beta libraries, CDR3 regions were amplified by Arm-PCR using iRepertoire HTBI primers. Before sequencing, the PCR products went through gel purification. The paper's data handling went like this. Across samples, 60 to 70 TRBV and 15 or so TRBJ segments were identified and used for gene usage analysis of CDR3 amino acid clonotypes. Filtered high-quality paired reads were merged into contigs using COPE and FqMerger. Contigs were aligned with BLAST to IMGT TRBV, TRBD and TRBJ reference genes, and CDR3 was defined per IMGT. Highly expanded clones were defined as clonotypes with a frequency above 0.1%. Repertoire diversity was measured by Shannon entropy, and V-J evenness by the Gini coefficient. A clonotype was considered public if more than one individual shared it. Clones were called with MiXCR by TCRdb after fastp trimmed the public reads at Q25, and only in-frame beta chains were retained. When rows share a CDR3 protein, they turn into one entry using the most common DNA and genes. TCRdb's processing, not the authors', yielded these V and J calls. The sample table holds almost 450,000 distinct CDR3 sequences, of which about 17% were seen once. The ten largest clones take up approximately 12% of the sample.

The time point label on this specimen signifies: newly diagnosed GD, antithyroid drugs for less than 3 months. For both TCR sequencing and RNA sequencing, RNA was extracted from PBMCs using TRIzol. Graves' disease was diagnosed according to American Thyroid Association guidelines. Recruitment of patients was carried out at an endocrinology department in Xi'an, China. Each patient gave 7 to 9.5 milliliters of peripheral blood, collected in an EDTA anticoagulant tube. Ficoll Paque Plus density gradient separation was used to isolate PBMCs, and no additional T cell sorting was done. An Agilent 2100 Bioanalyzer and agarose gel were used to assess RNA quality, and a NanoDrop 2000 was used to measure RNA concentration. These sequences were also reported in another study, on T cells in Graves' hyperthyroidism and ophthalmopathy. As the second publication notes: Graves' hyperthyroidism was defined as stable when no progression to ophthalmopathy occurred over 18 months of follow-up. Hyperthyroidism patients were newly diagnosed, had a disease duration of under 2 months, and were aged 18 to 65 years. Any patient with an uncontrolled infection, another autoimmune disease, pregnancy or lactation was excluded. Clinical symptoms, serum thyroxine and TRAb, thyroid ultrasound, and orbital computed tomography formed the basis for the diagnoses. For the first round of RT-PCR on the TCR CDR3, the HTBI primer set was used together with the Qiagen OneStep RT-PCR kit. Blood samples also contained most of the expanded thyroid clonotypes (frequency above 0.001), which suggests that blood repertoires may reflect thyroid immune responses. A 13 V-J signature model separated ophthalmopathy from stable hyperthyroidism, with approximately 87% sensitivity and about 81% specificity in cross-validation and 80%/75% in testing. In validation, progression to ophthalmopathy was predicted by the model with roughly 69% sensitivity and 72.22% specificity, a median of approximately 6.5 months before onset. TCR V-J signatures able to tell the groups apart were searched for in a discovery cohort of about a hundred patients, of whom fewer than 45 had Graves' ophthalmopathy and roughly 58 had stable Graves' hyperthyroidism. Whether ophthalmopathy could be predicted prospectively was tested in an independent validation cohort made up of fewer than 20 hyperthyroidism patients plus 17 patients who later progressed to ophthalmopathy. The 100 discovery patients were divided at random into training and test sets in a 7:3 ratio. The study also compared thyroid tissue and blood T-cell repertoires from about 6 Graves' hyperthyroidism patients. Once sampling was done, hyperthyroidism patients were given methimazole at a starting dose of 30 mg daily, whereas ophthalmopathy patients were given high-dose intravenous methylprednisolone. Libraries were constructed in a second round of multiplex PCR, after which size selection and purification were carried out. Paired-end sequencing of the libraries was performed with 100 bp reads on an Illumina HiSeq2000. SOAPnuke was used to process the raw data, throwing out any read that contained adapters or uncalled bases, had a mean Phred below 15, or lacked an exact constant-primer or identifier match. COPE v1.2.5 was used to merge the high-quality paired reads, and each unique nucleotide sequence was defined as a clonotype. MiTCR v1.1 was used to align clonotypes to the IMGT TRBV, TRBD and TRBJ reference segments. The analysis was restricted to V-J combinations with a frequency above 0.0001, which together covered 99.2% of the repertoires. The TCS score was defined as F50 (clonal expansion) divided by E x V (chaos), with BLOSUM62-based TCRdist calculated between CDR3 peptides within each V-J. Welch's t-statistics and random forest reduced fewer than 550 V-J features to around 14, which were used in a naive Bayes classifier (R e1071). No statistical method was used to fix the sample size in advance, and group allocation was not hidden from the investigators. According to the paper, TCR Vbeta CDR3 sequencing was carried out on around 140 peripheral blood samples, which came from around 43 ophthalmopathy, under 80 hyperthyroidism and roughly 17 progressor patients.

The sample was peripheral blood mononuclear cells (PBMCs), taken at new diagnosis, from a patient treated with antithyroid drugs. This sequence was found in a woman in her twenties or thirties with Graves disease. Donor details come from another sample of the same person, matched by shared clones.

The bases are TGTGCCACCAGCAGGGGACACTTCTCCTATAATTCACCCCTCCACTTT. It codes for CATSRGHFSYNSPLHF. Rearrangement joined TRBV15 to TRBJ1-6; a weak D assignment points to TRBD1 (6 bases agree). From its cysteine to its phenylalanine, the CDR3 spans 16 amino acids. Left in the record is the CDR3 DNA by itself, 48 bases read in frame from the first base. CDR1 and CDR2 are read off the germline V gene (reference sequence) as LNHNV and YYDKDF. Trimming at the junction amounts to 3 bases on V and 0 bases on J, and the germline ends lie 9 bases apart. When the CDR3 is completed using the reference TRBV15 and TRBJ1-6 genes on either side, the full variable domain is DAMVIQNPRYQVTQFGKPVTLSCSQTLNHNVMYWYQQKSSQAPKLLFHYYDKDFNNEADTPDNFQSRRPNTSFCFLDIRSPGLGDTAMYLCATSRGHFSYNSPLHFGNGTRLTVT.